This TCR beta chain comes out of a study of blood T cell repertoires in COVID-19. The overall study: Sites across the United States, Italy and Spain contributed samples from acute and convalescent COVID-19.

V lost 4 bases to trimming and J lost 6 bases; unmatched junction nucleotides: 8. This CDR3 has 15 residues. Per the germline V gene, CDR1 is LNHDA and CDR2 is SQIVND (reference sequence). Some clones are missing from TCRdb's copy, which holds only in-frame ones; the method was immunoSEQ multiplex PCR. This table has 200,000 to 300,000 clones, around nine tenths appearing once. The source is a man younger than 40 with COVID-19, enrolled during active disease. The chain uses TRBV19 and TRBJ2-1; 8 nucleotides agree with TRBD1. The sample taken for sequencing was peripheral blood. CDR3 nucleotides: TGTGCCAGTAGTACAGGACAGGGTGTTGGCAATGAGCAGTTCTTC. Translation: CASSTGQGVGNEQFF.